This TCR beta chain was retrieved from a study of T cells in Graves' hyperthyroidism and ophthalmopathy. Many counts were recorded for this clonotype. The trim removed 1 base at V and 6 bases at J, leaving 6 bases unmatched. The CDR3 is 15 residues long. CDR1 and CDR2 from the germline V gene are SNHLY and FYNNEI. It was RNA transcripts that yielded the amplified TCR beta CDR3 regions. The primer set for the first-round RT-PCR of the TCR CDR3 was HTBI. In TCRdb, the multiplex PCR reads were re-called with MiXCR into one record per CDR3 protein. The table records about 570,000 distinct CDR3 sequences, around 15% of them present only once. The study defined stable Graves' hyperthyroidism as no ophthalmopathy progression within 18 months.

The rearrangement uses TRBV2 and TRBJ1-5; the match to TRBD1 covers 7 bases. Sequencing input: blood. The origin of this receptor is a woman between 40 and 55 years old with Graves' hyperthyroidism. In DNA, the CDR3 is TGTGCCAGCAGTGAAGGGACAGGATCTTTTCAGCCCCAGCATTTT. Amino acid sequence: CASSEGTGSFQPQHF.